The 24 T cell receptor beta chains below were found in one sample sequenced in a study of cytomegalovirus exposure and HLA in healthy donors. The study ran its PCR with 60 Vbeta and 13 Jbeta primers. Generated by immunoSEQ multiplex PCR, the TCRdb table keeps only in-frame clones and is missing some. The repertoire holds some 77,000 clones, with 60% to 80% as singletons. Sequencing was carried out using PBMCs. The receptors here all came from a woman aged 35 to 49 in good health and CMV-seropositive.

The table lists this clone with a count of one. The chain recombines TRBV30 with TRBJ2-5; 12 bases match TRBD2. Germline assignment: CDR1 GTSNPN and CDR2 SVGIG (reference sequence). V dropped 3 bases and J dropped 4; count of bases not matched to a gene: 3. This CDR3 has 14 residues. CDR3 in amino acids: CAWRTSGGPETQYF. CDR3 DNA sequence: TGTGCCTGGAGGACTAGCGGGGGACCAGAGACCCAGTACTTC.

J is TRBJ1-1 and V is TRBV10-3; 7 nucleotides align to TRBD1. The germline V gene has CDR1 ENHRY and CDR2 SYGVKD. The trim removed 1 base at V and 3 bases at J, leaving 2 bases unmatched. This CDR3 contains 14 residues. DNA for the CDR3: TGTGCCATCAGTGAGTTGCAGGGGGACACTGAAGCTTTCTTT. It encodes CAISELQGDTEAFF.

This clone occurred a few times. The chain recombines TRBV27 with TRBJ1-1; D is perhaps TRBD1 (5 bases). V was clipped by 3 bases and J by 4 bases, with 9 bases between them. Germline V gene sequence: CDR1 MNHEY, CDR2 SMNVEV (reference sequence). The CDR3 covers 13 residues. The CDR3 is CASSLGGITEAFF. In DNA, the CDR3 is TGTGCCAGCAGTTTGGGGGGGATCACTGAAGCTTTCTTT.

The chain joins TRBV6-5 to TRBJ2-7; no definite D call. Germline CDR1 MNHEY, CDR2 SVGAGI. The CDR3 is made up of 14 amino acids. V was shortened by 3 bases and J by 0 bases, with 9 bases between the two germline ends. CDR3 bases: TGTGCCAGCAGTTATAGACTCCACTCCTACGAGCAGTACTTC. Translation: CASSYRLHSYEQYF.

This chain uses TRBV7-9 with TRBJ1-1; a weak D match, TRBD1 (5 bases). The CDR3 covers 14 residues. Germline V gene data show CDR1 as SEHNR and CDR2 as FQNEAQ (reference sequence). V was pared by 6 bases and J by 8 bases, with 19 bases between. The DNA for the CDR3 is TGTGCCAGCAGTTTTGGGGGGGGGACTAAGGAAGCTTTCTTT. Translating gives CASSFGGGTKEAFF.

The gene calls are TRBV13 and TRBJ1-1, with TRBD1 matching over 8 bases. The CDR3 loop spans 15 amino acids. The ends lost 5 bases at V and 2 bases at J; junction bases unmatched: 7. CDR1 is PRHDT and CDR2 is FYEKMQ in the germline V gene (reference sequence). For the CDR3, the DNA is TGTGCCAGCAGCCTGAACAGGGGGACCAACACTGAAGCTTTCTTT. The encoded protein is CASSLNRGTNTEAFF.

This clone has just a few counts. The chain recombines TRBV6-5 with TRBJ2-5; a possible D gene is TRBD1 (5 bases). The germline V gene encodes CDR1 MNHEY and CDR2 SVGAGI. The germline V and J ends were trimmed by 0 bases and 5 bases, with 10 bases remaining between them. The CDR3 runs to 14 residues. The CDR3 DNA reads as TGTGCCAGCAGTTACTCCAGGGTACGGGAGACCCAGTACTTC. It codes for CASSYSRVRETQYF.

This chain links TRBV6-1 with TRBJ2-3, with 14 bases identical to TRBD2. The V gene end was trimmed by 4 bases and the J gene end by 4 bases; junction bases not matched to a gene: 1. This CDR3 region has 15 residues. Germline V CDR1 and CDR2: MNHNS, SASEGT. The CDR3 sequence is CASSGLAGGPDTQYF. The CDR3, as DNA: TGTGCCAGCAGTGGACTAGCGGGAGGGCCAGATACGCAGTATTTT.

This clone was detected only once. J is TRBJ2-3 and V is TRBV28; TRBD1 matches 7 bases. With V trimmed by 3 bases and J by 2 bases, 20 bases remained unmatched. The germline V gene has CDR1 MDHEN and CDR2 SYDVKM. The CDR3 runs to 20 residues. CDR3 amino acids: CASSFLTEEVKQGNTDTQYF. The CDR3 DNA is TGTGCCAGCAGTTTCTTGACAGAAGAGGTCAAACAGGGGAACACAGATACGCAGTATTTT. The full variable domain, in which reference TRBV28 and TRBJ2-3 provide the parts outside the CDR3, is DVKVTQSSRYLVKRTGEKVFLECVQDMDHENMFWYRQDPGLGLRLIYFSYDVKMKEKGDIPEGYSVSREKKERFSLILESASTNQTSMYLCASSFLTEEVKQGNTDTQYFGPGTRLTVL.

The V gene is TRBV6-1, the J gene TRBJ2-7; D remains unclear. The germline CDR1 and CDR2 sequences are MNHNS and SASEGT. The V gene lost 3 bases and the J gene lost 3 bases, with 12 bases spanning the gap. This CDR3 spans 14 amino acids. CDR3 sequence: CASSEVPRSYEQYF. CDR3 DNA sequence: TGTGCCAGCAGTGAGGTTCCGAGGAGCTACGAGCAGTACTTC.

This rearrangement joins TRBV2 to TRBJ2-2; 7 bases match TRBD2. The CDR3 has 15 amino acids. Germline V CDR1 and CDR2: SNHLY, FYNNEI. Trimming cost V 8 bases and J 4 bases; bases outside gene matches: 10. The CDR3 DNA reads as TGTGCCAGCGTGTTTGGGGGGGTTTCCACCGGGGAGCTGTTTTTT. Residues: CASVFGGVSTGELFF.

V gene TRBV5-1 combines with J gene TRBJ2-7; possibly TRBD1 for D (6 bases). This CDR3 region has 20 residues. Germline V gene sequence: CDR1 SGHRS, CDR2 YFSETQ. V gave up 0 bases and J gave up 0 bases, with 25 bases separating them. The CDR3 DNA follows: TGCGCCAGCAGCTTGGTGCCAGGGGCTAGGATGAGGGGGTTCTCCTACGAGCAGTACTTC. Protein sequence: CASSLVPGARMRGFSYEQYF.

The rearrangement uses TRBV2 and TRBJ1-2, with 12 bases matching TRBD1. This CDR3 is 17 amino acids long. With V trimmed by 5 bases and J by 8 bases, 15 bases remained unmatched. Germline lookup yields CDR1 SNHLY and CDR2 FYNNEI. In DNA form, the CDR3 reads TGTGCCAGCAGTACGGGACAGGGGGCTTCAGCGATACCCGGCTACACCTTC. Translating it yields CASSTGQGASAIPGYTF.

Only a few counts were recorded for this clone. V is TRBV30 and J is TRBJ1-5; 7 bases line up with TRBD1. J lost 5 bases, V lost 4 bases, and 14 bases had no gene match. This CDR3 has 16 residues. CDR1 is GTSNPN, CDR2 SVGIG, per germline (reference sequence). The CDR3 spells CAWILLITGAHQPQHF. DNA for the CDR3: TGTGCCTGGATCCTACTGATAACAGGGGCCCATCAGCCCCAGCATTTT.

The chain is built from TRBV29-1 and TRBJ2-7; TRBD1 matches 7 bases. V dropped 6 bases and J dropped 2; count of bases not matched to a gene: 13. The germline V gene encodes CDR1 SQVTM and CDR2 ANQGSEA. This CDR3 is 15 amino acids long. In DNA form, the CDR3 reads TGCAGCGTAAGACCTGCGAGGGGGCGGGCCTACGAGCAGTACTTC. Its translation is CSVRPARGRAYEQYF.

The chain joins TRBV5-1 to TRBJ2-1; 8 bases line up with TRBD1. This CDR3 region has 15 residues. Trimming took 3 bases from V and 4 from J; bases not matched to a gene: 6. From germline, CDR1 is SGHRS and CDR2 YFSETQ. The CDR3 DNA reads TGCGCCAGCAGCTCCAGGGGGCCGTTGTACAATGAGCAGTTCTTC. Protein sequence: CASSSRGPLYNEQFF.

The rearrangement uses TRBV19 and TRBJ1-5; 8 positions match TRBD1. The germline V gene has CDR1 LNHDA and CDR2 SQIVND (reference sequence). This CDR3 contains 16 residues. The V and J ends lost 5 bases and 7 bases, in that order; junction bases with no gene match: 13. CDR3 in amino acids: CASSRGTGGGGQPQHF. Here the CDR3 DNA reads TGTGCCAGTAGTCGGGGGACAGGAGGTGGAGGCCAGCCCCAGCATTTT.

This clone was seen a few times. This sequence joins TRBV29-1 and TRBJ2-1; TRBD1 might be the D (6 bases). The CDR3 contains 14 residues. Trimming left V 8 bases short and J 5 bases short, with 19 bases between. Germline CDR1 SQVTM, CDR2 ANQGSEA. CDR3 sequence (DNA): TGCAGCTCCGAGCGGCAGGGGAAGGACAATGAGCAGTTCTTC. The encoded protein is CSSERQGKDNEQFF.

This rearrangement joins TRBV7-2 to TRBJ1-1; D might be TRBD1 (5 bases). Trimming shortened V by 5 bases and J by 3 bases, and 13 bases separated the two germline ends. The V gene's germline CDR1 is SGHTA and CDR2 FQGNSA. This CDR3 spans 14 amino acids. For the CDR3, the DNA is TGTGCCAGCAGCAATTATGACAGTTACACTGAAGCTTTCTTT. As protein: CASSNYDSYTEAFF.

This chain's CDR3 is CASSLAGTYGYTF. The DNA of the CDR3 is TGTGCCAGCAGTTTAGCAGGAACCTATGGCTACACCTTC. The chain is built from TRBV27 and TRBJ1-2; D not certain. The ends were cut back, 2 bases at V and 4 bases at J, with 8 bases in the middle. From germline, CDR1 is MNHEY and CDR2 SMNVEV (reference sequence). This CDR3 comprises 13 residues.

The chain's CDR3 is CATYGAGSSGNTIYF. CDR3 in DNA: TGTGCCACATACGGGGCGGGGAGCTCTGGAAACACCATATATTTT. The chain links TRBV28 to TRBJ1-3; D may be TRBD1 (5 bases). V lost 10 bases, J lost 0 bases, and 16 bases lay in between. CDR1 is MDHEN and CDR2 is SYDVKM in the germline V gene. The CDR3 is 15 residues long. Filled out from reference TRBV28 and TRBJ1-3, the complete variable domain reads DVKVTQSSRYLVKRTGEKVFLECVQDMDHENMFWYRQDPGLGLRLIYFSYDVKMKEKGDIPEGYSVSREKKERFSLILESASTNQTSMYLCATYGAGSSGNTIYFGEGSWLTVV.

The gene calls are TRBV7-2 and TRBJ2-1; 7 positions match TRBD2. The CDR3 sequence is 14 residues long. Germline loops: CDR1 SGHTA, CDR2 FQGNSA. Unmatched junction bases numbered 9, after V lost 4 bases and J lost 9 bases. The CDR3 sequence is CASSSLRESLEQFF. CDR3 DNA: TGTGCCAGCAGCTCTTTGCGGGAGTCACTTGAGCAGTTCTTC.

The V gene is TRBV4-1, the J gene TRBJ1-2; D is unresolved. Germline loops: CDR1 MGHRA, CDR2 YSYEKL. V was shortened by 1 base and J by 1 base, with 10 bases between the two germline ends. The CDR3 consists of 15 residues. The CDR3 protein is CASSQAAGVNYGYTF. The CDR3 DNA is TGCGCCAGCAGCCAAGCGGCAGGTGTTAACTATGGCTACACCTTC.

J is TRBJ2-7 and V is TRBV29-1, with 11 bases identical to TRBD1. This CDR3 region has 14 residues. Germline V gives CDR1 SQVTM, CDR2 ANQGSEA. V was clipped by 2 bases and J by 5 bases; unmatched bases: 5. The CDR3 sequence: CSVEKGTGGDEQYF. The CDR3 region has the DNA TGCAGCGTTGAAAAAGGGACAGGGGGAGACGAGCAGTACTTC.